The TCR beta chain under discussion was sequenced for a study of blood T cells in healthy people across ages. Primed by a sample-barcoded 5' primer and a J-beta primer mix, a second PCR proceeded for 7 to 11 cycles. One entry per CDR3 protein results from TCRdb running MiXCR on the 5' RACE reads. The data hold about 1,600,000 distinct CDR3 sequences, with 35% to 45% observed a single time. Each sample yielded at least 6 micrograms of PBMC total RNA. Sample: blood. The source of this sequence is a woman under 30 in good health.

The CDR3 here is CSARDRYTEAFF. CDR3 nucleotides: TGCAGTGCTAGAGACCGTTACACTGAAGCTTTCTTT. The chain recombines TRBV20-1 with TRBJ1-1; unclear D gene. Germline assignment: CDR1 DFQATT and CDR2 SNEGSKA (reference sequence). This CDR3 comprises 12 residues. V lost 0 bases and J lost 3, with 5 bases in between.